These T cell receptor beta chains were read from a single sample in a study of response to subunit inactivated influenza vaccine. TCRdb analysed the RT-PCR reads with MiXCR anew, one entry per CDR3 protein. The sample records around 600,000 distinct CDR3 sequences, about 11% being singletons. The sample was also linked to a second study, of T cells expressing NK-cell markers.

The sample consisted of PBMCs from blood, taken on the day of vaccination. Source of these receptors: a man aged 45 to 65 who received an inactivated influenza vaccine. Both conserved end residues are trimmed from each CDR3.

J	length	V	CDR3
TRBJ2-1	11	TRBV4-3	ASSLGQGSEQF
TRBJ2-3	9	TRBV24-1	ATSLMNTQY
TRBJ2-7	9	TRBV12-3/TRBV12-4	ASSTSYEHY
TRBJ1-3	12	TRBV5-6	ASSLTGDGNTIY
TRBJ2-3	15	TRBV6-5	ASSYDRAGTDTDTQY
TRBJ1-1	14	TRBV7-9	ASSSSGEGQNTEAF
TRBJ2-3	12	TRBV20-1	RVTGTGETDTQY
TRBJ1-5	10	TRBV7-9	ASSFTGGPQH
TRBJ2-5	13	TRBV28	ASSSYQGLSETQY
TRBJ1-2	11	TRBV10-3	AISLTGGEGYT
TRBJ2-3	14	TRBV2	ASSGASGRFTDTQY
TRBJ2-2	14	TRBV7-6	ASSSPRRSATGELF